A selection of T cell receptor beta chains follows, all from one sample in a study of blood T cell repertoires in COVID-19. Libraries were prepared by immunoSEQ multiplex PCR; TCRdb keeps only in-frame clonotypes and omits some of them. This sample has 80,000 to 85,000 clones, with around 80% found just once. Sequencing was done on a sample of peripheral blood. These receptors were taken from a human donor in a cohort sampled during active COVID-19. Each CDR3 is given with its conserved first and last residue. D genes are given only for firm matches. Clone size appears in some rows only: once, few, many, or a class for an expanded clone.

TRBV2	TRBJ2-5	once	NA	CASSGGPAQETQYF	TGTGCCAGCAGTGGTGGGCCCGCCCAAGAGACCCAGTACTTC
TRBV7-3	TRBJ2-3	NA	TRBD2	CASSQAGARTDTQYF	TGTGCCAGCAGCCAAGCGGGGGCCCGCACAGATACGCAGTATTTT
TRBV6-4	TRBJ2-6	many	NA	CASSEGGSGANVLTF	TGTGCCAGCAGTGAAGGCGGCTCTGGGGCCAACGTCCTGACTTTC
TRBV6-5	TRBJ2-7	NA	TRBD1	CASRPGTGAFYEQYF	TGTGCCAGCAGGCCCGGGACAGGGGCGTTCTACGAGCAGTACTTC
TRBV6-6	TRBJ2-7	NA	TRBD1	CASRGQGLYF	TGTGCCAGCAGGGGACAGGGGCTTTACTTC
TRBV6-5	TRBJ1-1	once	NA	CASSTHSYYTEAFF	TGTGCCAGCAGTACCCACAGTTACTACACTGAAGCTTTCTTT
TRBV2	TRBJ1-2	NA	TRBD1	CASRGTGPYGYTF	TGTGCCAGCAGGGGGACAGGACCCTATGGCTACACCTTC
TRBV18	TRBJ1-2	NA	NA	CASSPGADYGYTF	TGTGCCAGCTCACCGGGGGCTGATTATGGCTACACCTTC
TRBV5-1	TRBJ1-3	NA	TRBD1	CASSLDRGTGNTIYF	TGCGCCAGCAGCTTAGACAGGGGAACTGGAAACACCATATATTTT
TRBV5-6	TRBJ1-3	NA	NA	CASSLRGTGNTIYF	TGTGCCAGCAGCTTGAGAGGGACTGGAAACACCATATATTTT
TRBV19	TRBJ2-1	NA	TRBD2	CASRWEGRSSYNEQFF	TGTGCCAGTAGGTGGGAGGGGCGGAGCTCCTACAATGAGCAGTTCTTC
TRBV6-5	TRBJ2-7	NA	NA	CASSYSREQYF	TGTGCCAGCAGTTACTCTCGCGAGCAGTACTTC
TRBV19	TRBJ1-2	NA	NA	CASSSARAGGLYGYTF	TGTGCCAGTAGTTCCGCCCGTGCGGGGGGCCTCTATGGCTACACCTTC
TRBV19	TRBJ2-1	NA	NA	CASSSGNEQFF	TGTGCCAGTAGTAGCGGCAATGAGCAGTTCTTC
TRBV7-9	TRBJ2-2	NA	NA	CASSREGVDTGELFF	TGTGCCAGCAGCCGAGAGGGGGTTGACACCGGGGAGCTGTTTTTT
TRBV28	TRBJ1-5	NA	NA	CASSLSGGNQPQHF	TGTGCCAGCAGTTTGTCTGGGGGGAATCAGCCCCAGCATTTT
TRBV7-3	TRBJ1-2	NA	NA	CASSQDPGGGYTF	TGTGCCAGCAGTCAAGATCCGGGGGGTGGCTACACCTTC
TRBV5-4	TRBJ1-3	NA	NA	CASSHHGQRKYGNTIYF	TGTGCCAGCAGCCACCACGGTCAGCGCAAATATGGAAACACCATATATTTT
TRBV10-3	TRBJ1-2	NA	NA	CAISETGQGGYGYTF	TGTGCCATCAGTGAGACCGGGCAGGGAGGCTATGGCTACACCTTC
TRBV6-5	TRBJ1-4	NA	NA	CASSHRGGNEKLFF	TGTGCCAGCAGTCACCGGGGTGGTAATGAAAAACTGTTTTTT
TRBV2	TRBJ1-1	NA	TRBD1	CASSEFRGTEAFF	TGTGCCAGCAGTGAGTTCAGGGGGACTGAAGCTTTCTTT
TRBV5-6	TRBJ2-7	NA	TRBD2	CASSLGVSGGASSYEQYF	TGTGCCAGCAGCTTGGGGGTTAGCGGGGGTGCGAGCTCCTACGAGCAGTACTTC
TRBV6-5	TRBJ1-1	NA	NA	CASSYTEMNTEAFF	TGTGCCAGCAGTTACACGGAGATGAACACTGAAGCTTTCTTT
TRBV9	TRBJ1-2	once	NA	CASGEDGGYTF	TGTGCCAGCGGGGAGGACGGTGGCTACACCTTC
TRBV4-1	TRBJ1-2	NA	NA	CASSQDDRSYGYTF	TGCGCCAGCAGCCAAGATGACAGGAGCTATGGCTACACCTTC
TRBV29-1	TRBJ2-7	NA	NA	CSAGTGYEQYF	TGCAGCGCCGGCACAGGATACGAGCAGTACTTC
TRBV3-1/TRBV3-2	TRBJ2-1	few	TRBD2	CATRTSGAGEQFF	TGTGCCACCCGGACTAGCGGGGCTGGTGAGCAGTTCTTC
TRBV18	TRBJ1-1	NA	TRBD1	CASSPSGQGGMNTEAFF	TGTGCCAGCTCACCCTCCGGACAGGGGGGCATGAACACTGAAGCTTTCTTT
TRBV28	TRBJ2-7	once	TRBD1	CASRDRVRTGLIYEQYF	TGTGCCAGCAGGGACCGGGTCCGGACAGGCCTTATCTACGAGCAGTACTTC
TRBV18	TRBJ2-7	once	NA	CASSPELGANEQYF	TGTGCCAGCTCACCAGAGCTAGGCGCTAACGAGCAGTACTTC
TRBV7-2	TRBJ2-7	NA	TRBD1	CASSLGQVYYEQYF	TGTGCCAGCAGCTTGGGACAGGTATACTACGAGCAGTACTTC
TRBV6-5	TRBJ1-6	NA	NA	CASRRQRSSPLHF	TGTGCCAGCAGGCGACAGAGATCTTCACCCCTCCACTTT
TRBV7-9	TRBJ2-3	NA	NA	CASSRDKSTDTQYF	TGTGCCAGCAGTCGCGACAAAAGCACAGATACGCAGTATTTT
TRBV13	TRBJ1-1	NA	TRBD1	CASRGQGPEAFF	TGTGCCAGCAGAGGACAGGGGCCTGAAGCTTTCTTT
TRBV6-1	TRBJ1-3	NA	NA	CASSVFGTVSGNTIYF	TGTGCCAGCAGTGTTTTTGGCACCGTCTCTGGAAACACCATATATTTT
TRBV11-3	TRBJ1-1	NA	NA	CASSLDSGEGTEAFF	TGTGCCAGCAGCTTAGACTCAGGGGAGGGCACTGAAGCTTTCTTT
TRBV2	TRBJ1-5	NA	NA	CASGRFRSNQPQHF	TGTGCCAGCGGGAGGTTTCGAAGCAATCAGCCCCAGCATTTT
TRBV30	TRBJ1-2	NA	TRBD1	CAWSSGQGLDGYTF	TGTGCCTGGAGTTCGGGACAGGGTCTGGATGGCTACACCTTC
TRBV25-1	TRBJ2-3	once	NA	CASSPQWDSTDTQYF	TGTGCCAGCAGCCCCCAATGGGACTCCACAGATACGCAGTATTTT
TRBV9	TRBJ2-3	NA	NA	CASSESGGTDTQYF	TGTGCCAGCAGCGAGTCGGGGGGCACAGATACGCAGTATTTT
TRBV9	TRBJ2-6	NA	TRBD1	CASSWGQFDSGANVLTF	TGTGCCAGCAGTTGGGGACAGTTCGACTCTGGGGCCAACGTCCTGACTTTC
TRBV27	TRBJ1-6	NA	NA	CASSLSEGSSYNSPLHF	TGTGCCAGCAGTTTATCGGAGGGGAGCTCCTATAATTCACCCCTCCACTTT